This T cell receptor (beta chain) emerged from a study of post-analysis software for immune sequencing data. Study-level background: As for disease course, relapsing-remitting, secondary progressive and progressive-relapsing multiple sclerosis were all included. Study-wide points: Patients with multiple sclerosis recorded significantly lower normalized Chao1 diversity than controls, the study found. Controls had lower frequencies than patients of five or six TRBV segments, which included TRBV5-6, TRBV5-1 and TRBV20-1. When the samples were clustered directly with F measure, those that had been prepared in the same batch showed strong co-clustering.

Worth noting for this clonotype: Its antigen is unidentified.

Incorporated into the TCR beta cDNA libraries were unique molecular identifiers, which served to reduce PCR and sequencing biases. cDNA molecules numbering approximately 500,000 came from approximately 0.91 to 9.4 million T cells. From the PCR reads, TCRdb called clonotypes with MiXCR, one entry per CDR3 protein. The table lists some 260,000 distinct CDR3 sequences, 35% to 45% of them singletons, with more than 4% in the top ten. Germline CDR1 and CDR2: GTSNPN and SVGIG (reference sequence). CDR3 length equals 12 residues. The V gene lost 5 bases and the J gene lost 9 bases, with 16 bases spanning the gap.

J is TRBJ1-2 and V is TRBV30; D unresolved. This clonotype was obtained from a girl aged 10-17 years with multiple sclerosis. Sequencing was performed on blood. CDR3 coding DNA: TGTGCCTGGGAGAACGTCAGGAATCGCTACACCTTC. Protein product: CAWENVRNRYTF.